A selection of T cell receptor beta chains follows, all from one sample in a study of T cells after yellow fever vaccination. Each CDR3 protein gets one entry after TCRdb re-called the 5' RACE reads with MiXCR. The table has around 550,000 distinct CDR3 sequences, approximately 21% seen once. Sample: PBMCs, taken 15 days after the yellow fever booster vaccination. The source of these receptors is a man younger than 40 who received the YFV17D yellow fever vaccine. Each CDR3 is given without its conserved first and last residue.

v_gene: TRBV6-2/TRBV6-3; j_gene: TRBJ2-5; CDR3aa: ASSPVLTTQY
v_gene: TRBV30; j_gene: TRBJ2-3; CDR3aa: AWSRTADTQY
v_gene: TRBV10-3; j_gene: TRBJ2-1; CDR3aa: AITASGSGDNEQF
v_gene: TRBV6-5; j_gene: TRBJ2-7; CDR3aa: ASSYSFPGVGGYSYEQY
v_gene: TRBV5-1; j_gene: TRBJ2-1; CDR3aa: ASSLTGVSYNEQF
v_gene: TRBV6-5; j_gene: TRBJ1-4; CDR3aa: ASSYWGTTDEKLF
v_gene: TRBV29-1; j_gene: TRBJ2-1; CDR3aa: SVLVAEIEQF
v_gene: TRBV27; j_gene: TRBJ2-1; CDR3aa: ASSFGGTALDNEQF
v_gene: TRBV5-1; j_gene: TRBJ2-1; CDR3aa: ASSYGGDNEQF
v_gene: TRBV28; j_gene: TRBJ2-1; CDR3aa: ASSSQDRASYNEQF
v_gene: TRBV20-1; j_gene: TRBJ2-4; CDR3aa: SARERLVTNIQY
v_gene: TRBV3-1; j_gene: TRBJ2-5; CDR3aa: ASNLAGGYQETQY
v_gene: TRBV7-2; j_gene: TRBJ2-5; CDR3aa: ASSFQAGFPL
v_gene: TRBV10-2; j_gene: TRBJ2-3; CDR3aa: ASSESWVRADTQY
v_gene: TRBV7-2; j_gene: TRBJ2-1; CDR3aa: ASSLSPPRTQRRF
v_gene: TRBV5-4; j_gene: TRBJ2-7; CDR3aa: ASSLYRDEQY
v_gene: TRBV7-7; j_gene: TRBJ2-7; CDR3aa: ASSLKFAGEQY
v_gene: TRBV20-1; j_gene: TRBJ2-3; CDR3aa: SAKARRESTSTDTQY
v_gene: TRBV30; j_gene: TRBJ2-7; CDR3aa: ASHGLAPYEQY
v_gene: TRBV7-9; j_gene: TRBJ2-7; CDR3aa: ASTGETYEQY
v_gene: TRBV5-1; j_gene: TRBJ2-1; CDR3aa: ASSFGQRNEQF
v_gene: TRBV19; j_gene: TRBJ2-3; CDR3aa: ATQGVGTQY
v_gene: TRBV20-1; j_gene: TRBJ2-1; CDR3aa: SATVAGYNEQF
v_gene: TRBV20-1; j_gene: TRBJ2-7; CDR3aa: SAVPTATSYEQY
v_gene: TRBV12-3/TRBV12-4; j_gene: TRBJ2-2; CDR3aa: ASRPLRTGELF
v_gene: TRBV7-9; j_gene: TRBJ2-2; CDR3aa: ASSPGTASGELF
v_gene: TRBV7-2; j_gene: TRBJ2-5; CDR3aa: ASSSSSGRAQETQY
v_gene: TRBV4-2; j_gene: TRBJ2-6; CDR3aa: ASSPRGGSSGANVLT
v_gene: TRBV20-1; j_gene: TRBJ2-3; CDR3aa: SAATTDTQY
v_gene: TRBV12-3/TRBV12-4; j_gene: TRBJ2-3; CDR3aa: ASSPVGQGDTQY
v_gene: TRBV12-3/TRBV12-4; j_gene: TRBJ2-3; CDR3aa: ASSDRGSGADTQY
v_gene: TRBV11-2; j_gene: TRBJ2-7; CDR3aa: ASSLAAGVTYEQY
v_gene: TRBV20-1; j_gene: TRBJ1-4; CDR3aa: SARDFGEPRENEKLF
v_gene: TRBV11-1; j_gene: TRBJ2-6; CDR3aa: ASSFGQAPLSWANVLT
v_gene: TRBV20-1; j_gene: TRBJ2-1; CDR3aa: SAQIGTGGKNEQF
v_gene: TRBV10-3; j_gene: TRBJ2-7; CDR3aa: AIRAPAGDEQY
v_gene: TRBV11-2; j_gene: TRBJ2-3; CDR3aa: ASSYGTGISY
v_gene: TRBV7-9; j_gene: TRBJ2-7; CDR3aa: ASGKFSYEQY
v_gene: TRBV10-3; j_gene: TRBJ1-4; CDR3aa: AISRTGPNEKLF
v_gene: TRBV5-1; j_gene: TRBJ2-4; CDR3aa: ASSFEGLAKNIQY
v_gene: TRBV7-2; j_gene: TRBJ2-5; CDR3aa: ASSAQGGGETQY
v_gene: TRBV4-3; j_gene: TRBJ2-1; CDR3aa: ASAASSYNEQF
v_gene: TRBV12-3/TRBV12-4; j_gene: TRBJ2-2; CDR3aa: ASSPPRSGISSNTGELF
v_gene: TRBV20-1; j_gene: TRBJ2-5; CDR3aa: SARDFRGRHQETQY
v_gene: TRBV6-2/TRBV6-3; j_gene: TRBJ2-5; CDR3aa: ASSSLGGLQETQY
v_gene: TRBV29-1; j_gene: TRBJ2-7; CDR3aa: SPFRGQGLREQY
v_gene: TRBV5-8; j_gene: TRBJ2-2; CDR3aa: ASSLAKGQIYTGELF
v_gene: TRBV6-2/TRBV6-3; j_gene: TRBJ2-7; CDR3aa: ASSYGPAGTSYEQY
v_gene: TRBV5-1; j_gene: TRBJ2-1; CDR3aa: ASSLAPPLNEQF
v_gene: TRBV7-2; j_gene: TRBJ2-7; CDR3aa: ASSPYLAGGDEQY
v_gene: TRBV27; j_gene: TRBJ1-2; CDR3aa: ASSSRANYGYT
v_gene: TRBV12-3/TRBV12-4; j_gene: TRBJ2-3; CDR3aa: ASSLGSRGTLADTQY
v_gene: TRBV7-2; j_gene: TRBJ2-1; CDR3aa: ASSLGRGSSYNEQF
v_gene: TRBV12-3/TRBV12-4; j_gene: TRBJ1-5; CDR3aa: ASSSPSEQPQH